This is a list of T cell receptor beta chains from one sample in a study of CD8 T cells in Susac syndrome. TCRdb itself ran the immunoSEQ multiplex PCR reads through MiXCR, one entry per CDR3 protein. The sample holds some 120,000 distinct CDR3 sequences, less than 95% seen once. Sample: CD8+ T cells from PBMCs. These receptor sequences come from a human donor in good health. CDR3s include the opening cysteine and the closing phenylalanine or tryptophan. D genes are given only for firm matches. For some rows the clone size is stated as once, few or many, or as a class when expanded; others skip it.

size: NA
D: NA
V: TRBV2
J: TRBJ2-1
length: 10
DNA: TGTGCCAGCAGGACCAATGAGCAGTTCTTC
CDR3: CASRTNEQFF

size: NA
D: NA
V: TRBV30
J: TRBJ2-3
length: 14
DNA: TGTGCCTGGAGTGTACGGCGGGGCACAGATACGCAGTATTTT
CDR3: CAWSVRRGTDTQYF

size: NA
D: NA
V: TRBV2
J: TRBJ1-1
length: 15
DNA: TGTGCCAGCAGTGAAGACATGGCCATGAACACTGAAGCTTTCTTT
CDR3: CASSEDMAMNTEAFF

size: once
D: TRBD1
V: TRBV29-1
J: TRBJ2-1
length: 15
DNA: TGCAGCGCCGCTCCGGGACAGGGGCCCTACAATGAGCAGTTCTTC
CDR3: CSAAPGQGPYNEQFF

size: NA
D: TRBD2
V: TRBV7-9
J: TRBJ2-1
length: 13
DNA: TGTGCCAGCAGCTTAGACCCTACGGGGGGGCAGTTCTTC
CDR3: CASSLDPTGGQFF

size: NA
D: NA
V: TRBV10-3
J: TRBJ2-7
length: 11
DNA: TGTGCCATCAGGGACCTGGGGGAGCAGTACTTC
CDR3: CAIRDLGEQYF

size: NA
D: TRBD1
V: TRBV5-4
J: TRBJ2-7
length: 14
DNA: TGTGCCAGCAGCTTGGTACAGGGGACGCACGAGCAGTACTTC
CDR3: CASSLVQGTHEQYF

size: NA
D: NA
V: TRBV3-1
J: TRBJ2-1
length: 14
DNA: TGTGCCAGCAGCCAGCGCGGAGGGCGGGATGAGCAGTTCTTC
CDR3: CASSQRGGRDEQFF

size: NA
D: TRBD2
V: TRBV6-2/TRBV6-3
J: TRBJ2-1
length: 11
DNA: TGTGCCAGCAGTCTTACTAGCGAGTGGTTCTTC
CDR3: CASSLTSEWFF

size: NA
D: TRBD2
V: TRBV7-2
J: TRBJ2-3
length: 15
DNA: TGTGCCAGCAGCTTCACTAGCGGGCGGGCGGATACGCAGTATTTT
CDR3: CASSFTSGRADTQYF

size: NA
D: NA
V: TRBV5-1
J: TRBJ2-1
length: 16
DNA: TGCGCCAGCAGCCCCAGTCCTACGATTTCCTACAATGAGCAGTTCTTC
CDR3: CASSPSPTISYNEQFF

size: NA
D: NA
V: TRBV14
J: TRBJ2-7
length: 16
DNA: TGTGCCAGCAGTCAGGTGGCAGGGCCGGTAAAATTCGAGCAGTACTTC
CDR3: CASSQVAGPVKFEQYF

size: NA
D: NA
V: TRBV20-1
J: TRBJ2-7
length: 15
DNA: TGCAGTGCTAGAGGTAAACAGGAGGAACGGTACGAGCAGTACTTC
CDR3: CSARGKQEERYEQYF

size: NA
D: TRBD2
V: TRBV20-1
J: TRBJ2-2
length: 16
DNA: TGCAGTGCTCAAAATCTACTAGCGGGGGACACCGGGGAGCTGTTTTTT
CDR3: CSAQNLLAGDTGELFF

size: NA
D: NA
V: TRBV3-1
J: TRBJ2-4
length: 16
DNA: TGTGCCAGCAGCCCCCTTTATAGGGGAGCCAAAAACATTCAGTACTTC
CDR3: CASSPLYRGAKNIQYF

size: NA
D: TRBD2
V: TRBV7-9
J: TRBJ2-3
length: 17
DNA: TGTGCCAGCAGCGGACCCGGGGGGGCACTCGTGACAGATACGCAGTATTTT
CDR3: CASSGPGGALVTDTQYF

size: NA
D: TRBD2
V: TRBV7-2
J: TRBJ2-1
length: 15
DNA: TGTGCCAGCAGCCCGCGGCGGACTAGCGGGAGGGCCCTGTTCTTC
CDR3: CASSPRRTSGRALFF

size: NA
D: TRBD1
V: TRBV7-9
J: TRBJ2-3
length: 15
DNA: TGTGCCAGCAGCCCGGCGGCAGGGGGAGCAGATACGCAGTATTTT
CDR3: CASSPAAGGADTQYF

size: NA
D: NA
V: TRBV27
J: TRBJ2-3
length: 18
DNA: TGTGCCAGCAGTCTCGATTACACCGGGACTCGTATCACAGATACGCAGTATTTT
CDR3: CASSLDYTGTRITDTQYF

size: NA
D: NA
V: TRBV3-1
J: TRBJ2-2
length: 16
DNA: TGTGCCAGCAGCCAAGATCCCTACAGGGTCGCCGGGGAGCTGTTTTTT
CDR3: CASSQDPYRVAGELFF

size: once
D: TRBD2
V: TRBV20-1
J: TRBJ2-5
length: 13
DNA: TGCAGTGGTATGGGACTAGCAGGGGAGACCCAGTACTTC
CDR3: CSGMGLAGETQYF

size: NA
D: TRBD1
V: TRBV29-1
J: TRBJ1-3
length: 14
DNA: TGCAGCGTTCTACAGGGGACTTCTGGAAACACCATATATTTT
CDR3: CSVLQGTSGNTIYF

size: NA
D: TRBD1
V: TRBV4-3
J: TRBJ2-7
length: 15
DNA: TGCGCCAGCAGCCAAGTGTTCCAGGGGGCCTACGAGCAGTACTTC
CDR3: CASSQVFQGAYEQYF

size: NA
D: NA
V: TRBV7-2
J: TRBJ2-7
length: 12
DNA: TGTGCCAGCAGCCAGACAGATTACGAGCAGTACTTC
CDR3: CASSQTDYEQYF

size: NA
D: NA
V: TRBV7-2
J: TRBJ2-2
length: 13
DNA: TGTGCCAGCCTCACTAGAAACACCGGGGAGCTGTTTTTT
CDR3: CASLTRNTGELFF

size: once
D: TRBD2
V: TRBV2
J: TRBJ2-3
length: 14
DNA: TGTGCCAGCAAGCGGGGTGGCGGCACAGATACGCAGTATTTT
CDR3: CASKRGGGTDTQYF

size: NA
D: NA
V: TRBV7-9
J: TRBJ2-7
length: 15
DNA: TGTGCCAGCAGCCGGTCGGGACTCCCGACCTACGAGCAGTACTTC
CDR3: CASSRSGLPTYEQYF

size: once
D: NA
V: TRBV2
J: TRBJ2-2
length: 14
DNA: TGTGCCACCCTCTTGGGGCGCAACACCGGGGAGCTGTTTTTT
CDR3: CATLLGRNTGELFF

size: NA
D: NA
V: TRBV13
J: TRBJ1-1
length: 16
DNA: TGTGCCAGCAGCTTTTGGACCAATGGGTATGGCACTGAAGCTTTCTTT
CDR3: CASSFWTNGYGTEAFF

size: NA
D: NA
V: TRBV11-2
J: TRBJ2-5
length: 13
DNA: TGTGCCAGCAGGGACCAGGGGCACGAGACCCAGTACTTC
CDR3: CASRDQGHETQYF

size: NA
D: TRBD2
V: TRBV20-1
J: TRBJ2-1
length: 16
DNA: TGCAGTGCCCTAGGTACTAGCGGGCGTATGACAAATGAGCAGTTCTTC
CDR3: CSALGTSGRMTNEQFF

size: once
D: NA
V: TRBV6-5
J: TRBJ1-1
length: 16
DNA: TGTGCCAGCAGTTTCTCCGGAGACAGGAGGAACACTGAAGCTTTCTTT
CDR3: CASSFSGDRRNTEAFF

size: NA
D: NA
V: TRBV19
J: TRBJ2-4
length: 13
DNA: TGTGCCAGTAGTATAGACCCCCTGGACCTTCAGTACTTC
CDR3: CASSIDPLDLQYF

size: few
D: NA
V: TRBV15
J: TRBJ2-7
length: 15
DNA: TGTGCCACCAGCAGCCCGCGCGATTCTGTTTACGAGCAGTACTTC
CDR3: CATSSPRDSVYEQYF

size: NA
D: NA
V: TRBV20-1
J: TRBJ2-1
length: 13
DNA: TGCAGTGCCTTAGGAGGTGCCTACAATGAGCAGTTCTTC
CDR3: CSALGGAYNEQFF

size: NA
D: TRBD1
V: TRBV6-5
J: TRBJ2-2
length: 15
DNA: TGTGCCAGCAGCAGACAGGGGGCTTTCACCGGGGAGCTGTTTTTT
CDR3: CASSRQGAFTGELFF

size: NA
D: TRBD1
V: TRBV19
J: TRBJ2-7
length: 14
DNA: TGTGCCAGTCCCGGGACAGGTAGCTCCTACGAGCAGTACTTC
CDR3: CASPGTGSSYEQYF

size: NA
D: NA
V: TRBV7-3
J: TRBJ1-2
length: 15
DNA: TGTGCCAGCACCTGTCGGACAGAACGGACCTATGGCTACACCTTC
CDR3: CASTCRTERTYGYTF

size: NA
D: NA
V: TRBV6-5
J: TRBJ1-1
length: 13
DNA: TGTGCCAGCAGGTACGGGGGGAACACTGAAGCTTTCTTT
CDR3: CASRYGGNTEAFF

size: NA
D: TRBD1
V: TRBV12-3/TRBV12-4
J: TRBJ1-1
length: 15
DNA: TGTGCCAGCAGTTTTGCCGGGACAGGGGGCACTGAAGCTTTCTTT
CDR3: CASSFAGTGGTEAFF

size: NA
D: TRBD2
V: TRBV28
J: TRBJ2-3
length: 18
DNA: TGTGCCAGCAGTTTATCTTTGACTAGCGGGAGGACCGCAGATACGCAGTATTTT
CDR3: CASSLSLTSGRTADTQYF

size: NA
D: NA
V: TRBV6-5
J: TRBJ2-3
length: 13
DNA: TGTGCCAGCAGTTACGAGGGCACCGGGACGCAGTATTTT
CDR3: CASSYEGTGTQYF

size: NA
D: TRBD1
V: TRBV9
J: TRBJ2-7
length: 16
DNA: TGTGCCAGCAGCGTGAGGCCTGAGCAGGGGGCCTACGAGCAGTACTTC
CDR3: CASSVRPEQGAYEQYF

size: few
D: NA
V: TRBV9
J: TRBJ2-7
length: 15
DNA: TGTGCCAGCAGCGTAGCGGCGGGACCCTCCTACGAGCAGTACTTC
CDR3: CASSVAAGPSYEQYF

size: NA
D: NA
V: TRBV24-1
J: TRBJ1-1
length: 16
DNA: TGTGCCACCAGTCGATTACCCTCCTGGGGTACCCAGGAAGCTTTCTTT
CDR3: CATSRLPSWGTQEAFF

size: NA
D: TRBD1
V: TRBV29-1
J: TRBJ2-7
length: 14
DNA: TGCAGCGTACAAGTAGGGACAGCCTCCTACGAGCAGTACTTC
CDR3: CSVQVGTASYEQYF

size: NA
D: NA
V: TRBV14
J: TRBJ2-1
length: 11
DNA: TGTGCCAGCAGCCCCGGCGGTGAGCAGTTCTTC
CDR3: CASSPGGEQFF

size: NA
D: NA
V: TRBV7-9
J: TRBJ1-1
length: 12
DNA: TGTGCCAGCAGCACAATACAGGGAGAAGCTTTCTTT
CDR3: CASSTIQGEAFF

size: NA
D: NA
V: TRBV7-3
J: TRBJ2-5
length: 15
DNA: TGTGCCAGCAGCTTAGTTAGGGGGACCCAAGAGACCCAGTACTTC
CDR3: CASSLVRGTQETQYF

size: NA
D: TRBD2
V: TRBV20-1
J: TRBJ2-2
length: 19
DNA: TGCAGTGCTAGTTCTCCAGCGGGGGTCGAGGGGATATACACCGGGGAGCTGTTTTTT
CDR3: CSASSPAGVEGIYTGELFF

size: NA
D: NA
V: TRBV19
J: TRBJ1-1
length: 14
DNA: TGTGCCAGTAGTATGGGGCCAGGGGCTAATGAAGCTTTCTTT
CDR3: CASSMGPGANEAFF

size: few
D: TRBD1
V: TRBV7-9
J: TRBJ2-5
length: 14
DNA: TGTGCCAGCAGCCCCGGACAGGGCCGAGAGACCCAGTACTTC
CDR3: CASSPGQGRETQYF

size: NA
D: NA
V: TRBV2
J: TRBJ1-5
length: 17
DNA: TGTGCCAGCATCCCCCGGTTTCCGGAGGGGCCCAATCAGCCCCAGCATTTT
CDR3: CASIPRFPEGPNQPQHF